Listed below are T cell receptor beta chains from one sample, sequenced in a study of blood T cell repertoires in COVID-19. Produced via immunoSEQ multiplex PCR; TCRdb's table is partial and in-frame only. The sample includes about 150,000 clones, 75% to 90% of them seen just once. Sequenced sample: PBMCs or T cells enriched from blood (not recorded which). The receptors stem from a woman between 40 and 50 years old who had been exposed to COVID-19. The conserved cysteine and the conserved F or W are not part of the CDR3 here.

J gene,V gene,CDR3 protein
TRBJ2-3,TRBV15,ATSRAREPLPTDTQY
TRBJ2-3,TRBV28,ASSLALAGRTDTQY
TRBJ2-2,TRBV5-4,ASRPTSGRAANTGELF
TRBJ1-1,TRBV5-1,ASSPRLGANTEAF
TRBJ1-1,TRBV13,ASSLGGGSAEAF
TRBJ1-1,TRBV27,ASSYSLSTEAF
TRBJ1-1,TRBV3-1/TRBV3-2,ASNVWESTEAF
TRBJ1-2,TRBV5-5,ASSLLSRDGYT
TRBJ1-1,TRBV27,ASSLSGPTEAF
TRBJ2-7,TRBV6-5,ASSYSTAAEQY
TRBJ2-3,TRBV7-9,ASSRMARATDTQY
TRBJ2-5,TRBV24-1,ATSDSSWGGETQY
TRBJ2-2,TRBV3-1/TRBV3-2,ASSQDSGFPNTGELF
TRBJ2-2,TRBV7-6,ASSRAGVAGELF
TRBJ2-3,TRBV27,ASSPGGLPSTDTQY
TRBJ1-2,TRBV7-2,ASSWRQGRGGYT
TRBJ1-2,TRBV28,ASTSGDREGGYT
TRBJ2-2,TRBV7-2,ASSLVTVPTGELF
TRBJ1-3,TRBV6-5,ASSYSRSGNTIY
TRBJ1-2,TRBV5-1,ASSLKQGYNYGYT
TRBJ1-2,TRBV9,ASSGPGWRYGYT
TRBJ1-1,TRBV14,ASSQDLGTNLNTEAF
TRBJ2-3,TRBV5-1,ASSRKPARNLTDTQY
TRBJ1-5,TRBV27,ASSPSDRGRRQPQH
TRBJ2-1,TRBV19,ASSIVEYNEQF
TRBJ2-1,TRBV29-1,SVEPRTGASSYNEQF
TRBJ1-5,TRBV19,ASSEGVRQPQH
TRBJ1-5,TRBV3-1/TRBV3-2,ASSRGSGGAGSNQPQH
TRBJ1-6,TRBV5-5,ASSIQLGRGYSPLH
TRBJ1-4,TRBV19,ASSAHRDRATNEKLF
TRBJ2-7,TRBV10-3,AISESRYEQY
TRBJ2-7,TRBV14,ASSLPGGVSEY
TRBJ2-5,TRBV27,ASSFAREETQY
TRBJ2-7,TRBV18,ASSPSESSYEQY
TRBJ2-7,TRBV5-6,ASSFRDRGPHEQY
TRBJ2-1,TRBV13,ASGRSGEGYNEQF
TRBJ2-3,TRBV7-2,ASSLEGALPDTQY
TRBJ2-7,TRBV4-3,ASSQATSGNEQY
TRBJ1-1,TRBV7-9,ASLRQANTEAF
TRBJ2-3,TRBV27,ASSFRGADTQY
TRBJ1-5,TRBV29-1,SVEFPPAMTGGKQPQH
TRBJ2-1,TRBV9,ASSGAGLAMDEQF
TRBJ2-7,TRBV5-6,ASSLPGQGYEQY
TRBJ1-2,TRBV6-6,ASSYSKGNYGYT
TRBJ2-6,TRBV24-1,ATSDFHRARDSSGANVLT